Below are 13 T cell receptor beta chains sequenced from a single sample in a study of shared clonotypes between healthy human individuals. Terminally differentiated effector memory CD45RA+ cells were excluded from the naive CD8 cells, which were CD45RO-negative and positively selected for CCR7. Some clones are missing from TCRdb's copy, which holds only in-frame ones; the method was immunoSEQ multiplex PCR. The sample lists more than 2 million clones, around 93% occurring once. The sequencing sample was made of naive CD8+ T cells from PBMCs. The source of these receptors is a man between 18 and 29 years old in good health. Some clones in this sample may be carry-over from other donors' samples.

The chain is built from TRBV6-6 and TRBJ2-5; no reliable D call. Germline V gives CDR1 MNHNY, CDR2 SVGAGI (reference sequence). V lost 0 bases and J lost 0, with 8 bases in between. CDR3 length: 15 amino acids. The CDR3 loop reads CASSYSVGYQETQYF. The CDR3 coding sequence is TGTGCCAGCAGTTACTCAGTAGGTTACCAAGAGACCCAGTACTTC.

This chain connects TRBV28 to TRBJ2-1, with a tentative D call TRBD2 (6 bases). The V end lost 1 base, the J end lost 0 bases, and 16 bases lay between the germline ends. Per germline, CDR1 MDHEN and CDR2 SYDVKM. This CDR3 spans 18 amino acids. The CDR3 DNA follows: TGTGCCAGCAGTTTATCTGTTGGCGGGAAAAGCTCCTACAATGAGCAGTTCTTC. Its translation: CASSLSVGGKSSYNEQFF.

This clone was seen only once. The chain's CDR3 is CASSPQTGGYGYEQYF. The DNA of the CDR3 is TGCGCCAGCAGCCCCCAGACAGGGGGCTATGGCTACGAGCAGTACTTC. This chain connects TRBV4-1 to TRBJ2-7, with 10 bases aligning to TRBD1. The CDR3 contains 16 residues. Germline V gene lookup returns CDR1 MGHRA and CDR2 YSYEKL. J was trimmed by 3 bases and V by 4 bases; bases with no gene match: 9.

The V call is TRBV27, the J call TRBJ1-5; D is unclear. The CDR3 loop spans 17 amino acids. Trimming left V 1 base short and J 0 bases short, with 13 bases between. Germline V CDR1 and CDR2: MNHEY, SMNVEV (reference sequence). The CDR3 sequence: CASSLLGRTGSNQPQHF. CDR3 nucleotide sequence: TGTGCCAGCAGTTTATTAGGGCGGACGGGTAGCAATCAGCCCCAGCATTTT.

CDR3 sequence: CASSLWRSSYNEQFF. The CDR3 region has the DNA TGTGCCAGCAGTTTATGGCGGAGCTCCTACAATGAGCAGTTCTTC. The J gene is TRBJ2-1, the V gene TRBV27; no clear D gene. Germline CDR1 reads MNHEY; CDR2 reads SMNVEV (reference sequence). V lost 1 base to trimming and J lost 0 bases, with 7 bases between them. There are 15 residues in the CDR3.

This chain links TRBV19 with TRBJ2-2; 9 bases are a match to TRBD2. The CDR3 covers 19 residues. Germline loops: CDR1 LNHDA, CDR2 SQIVND (reference sequence). Trimming took 5 bases from V and 6 from J; bases not matched to a gene: 19. As DNA, the CDR3 is TGTGCCAGTAGTGCGCCCGGGACTAGCACCTTAGGGGTCCCCGGGGAGCTGTTTTTT. This encodes CASSAPGTSTLGVPGELFF. Full variable domain (remainder filled in from reference TRBV19 and TRBJ2-2): DGGITQSPKYLFRKEGQNVTLSCEQNLNHDAMYWYRQDPGQGLRLIYYSQIVNDFQKGDIAEGYSVSREKKESFPLTVTSAQKNPTAFYLCASSAPGTSTLGVPGELFFGEGSRLTVL.

The rearrangement joins TRBV27 to TRBJ1-1; 8 bases match TRBD1. Germline V gene sequence: CDR1 MNHEY, CDR2 SMNVEV (reference sequence). CDR3 length: 15 residues. After removal of 3 bases from V and 3 bases from J, the junction contained 6 bases not matched to a gene. The CDR3: CASSFTGGFDTEAFF. The CDR3 DNA reads as TGTGCCAGCAGTTTCACAGGGGGGTTCGACACTGAAGCTTTCTTT.

The sample holds a few counts of this clone. This chain links TRBV7-9 with TRBJ2-7; 9 nucleotides match TRBD2. Germline V gene data show CDR1 as SEHNR and CDR2 as FQNEAQ (reference sequence). The V gene end was trimmed by 6 bases and the J gene end by 4 bases; junction bases not matched to a gene: 7. The CDR3 spans 14 residues. The CDR3 spells CASSGSGRLYEQYF. The CDR3 bases are TGTGCCAGCAGTGGAAGCGGGAGGCTTTACGAGCAGTACTTC.

V and J are TRBV25-1 and TRBJ2-2, with D possibly being TRBD1 (5 bases). V dropped 5 bases and J dropped 1 base, with 8 bases sitting between them. CDR1 MGHDK and CDR2 SYGVNS come from the germline V gene. CDR3 length: 14 amino acids. The DNA of the CDR3 is TGTGCCAGCAGTCGGACACGGAACACCGGGGAGCTGTTTTTT. Its protein product is CASSRTRNTGELFF.

The chain has TRBV30 and TRBJ1-2, with no clear D. The CDR3 totals 13 residues. Germline CDR1 and CDR2: GTSNPN and SVGIG (reference sequence). The V gene lost 5 bases and the J gene lost 4 bases, with 14 bases spanning the gap. This chain's CDR3 is CAWDGVGGYGYTF. The CDR3, as DNA: TGTGCCTGGGACGGCGTCGGCGGCTATGGCTACACCTTC.

The V gene is TRBV27, the J gene TRBJ2-1, with a tentative D call TRBD2 (7 bases). CDR3 length equals 16 residues. Germline CDR1 reads MNHEY; CDR2 reads SMNVEV (reference sequence). Between the trimmed V and J ends, which lost 6 bases and 4 bases, there was a span of 19 bases. The CDR3 is CASSFIGGGVYNEQFF. The CDR3 DNA follows: TGTGCCAGCAGCTTTATAGGGGGAGGGGTATACAATGAGCAGTTCTTC.

About this clone itself: At one of its ends the junction is not consistent with the germline gene, which may arise from a read error. The chain joins TRBV7-9 to TRBJ2-7; D may be TRBD1 (6 bases). The germline V gene encodes CDR1 SEHNR and CDR2 FQNEAQ (reference sequence). CDR3 length: 13 amino acids. CDR3 loop: CASSPPPVGTTNF. The CDR3 bases are TGTGCCAGCAGCCCACCTCCCGTCGGGACAACCAACTTC. Filled out from reference TRBV7-9 and TRBJ2-7, the complete variable domain reads DTGVSQNPRHKITKRGQNVTFRCDPISEHNRLYWYRQTLGQGPEFLTYFQNEAQLEKSRLLSDRFSAERPKGSFSTLEIQRTEQGDSAMYLCASSPPPVGTTNFGPGTRLTVT.

This chain uses TRBV7-3 with TRBJ2-7; D possibly corresponds to TRBD2 (7 bases). CDR3 length: 15 amino acids. Germline CDR1 and CDR2: SGHTA and FQGTGA. The V and J ends lost 8 bases and 7 bases respectively, with 24 bases between them. CDR3 sequence reads: CASSVTPRGALEQYF. The CDR3 region has the DNA TGTGCCAGCTCCGTCACCCCCCGGGGGGCCTTGGAGCAGTACTTC.